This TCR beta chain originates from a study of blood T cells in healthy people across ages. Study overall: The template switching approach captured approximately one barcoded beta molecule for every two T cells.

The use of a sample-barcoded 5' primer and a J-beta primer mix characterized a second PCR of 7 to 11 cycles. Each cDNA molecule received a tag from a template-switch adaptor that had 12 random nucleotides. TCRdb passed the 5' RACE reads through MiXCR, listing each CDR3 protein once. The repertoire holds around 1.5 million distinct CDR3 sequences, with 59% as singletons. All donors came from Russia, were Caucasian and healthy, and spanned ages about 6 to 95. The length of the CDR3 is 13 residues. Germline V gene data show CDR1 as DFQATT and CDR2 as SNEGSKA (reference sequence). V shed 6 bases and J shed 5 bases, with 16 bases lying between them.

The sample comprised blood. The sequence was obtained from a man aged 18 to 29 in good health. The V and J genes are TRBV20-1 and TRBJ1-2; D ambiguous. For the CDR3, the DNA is TGCAGTGCATCCGGGCAGGCTGGATATGGCTACACCTTC. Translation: CSASGQAGYGYTF.